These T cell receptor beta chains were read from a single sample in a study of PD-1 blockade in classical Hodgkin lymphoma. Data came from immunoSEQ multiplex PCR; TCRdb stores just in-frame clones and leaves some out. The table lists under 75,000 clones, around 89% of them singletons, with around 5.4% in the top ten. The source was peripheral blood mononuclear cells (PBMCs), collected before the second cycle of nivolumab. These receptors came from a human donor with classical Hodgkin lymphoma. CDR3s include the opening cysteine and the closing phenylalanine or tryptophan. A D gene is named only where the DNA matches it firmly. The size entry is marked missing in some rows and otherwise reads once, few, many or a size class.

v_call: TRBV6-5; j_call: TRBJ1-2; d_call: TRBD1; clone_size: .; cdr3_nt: TGTGCCAGCAGTAAATACGACAGGGAGAGCTTCTACACCTTC; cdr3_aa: CASSKYDRESFYTF
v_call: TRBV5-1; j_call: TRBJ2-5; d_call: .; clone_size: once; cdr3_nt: TGCGCCAGCAGCTCCCTCGGGGCGGGAGAGACCCAGTACTTC; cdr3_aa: CASSSLGAGETQYF
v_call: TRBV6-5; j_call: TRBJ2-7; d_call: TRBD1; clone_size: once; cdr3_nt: TGTGCCAGCAGCCGAGGGGGCCTGGACGAGCAGTACTTC; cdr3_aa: CASSRGGLDEQYF
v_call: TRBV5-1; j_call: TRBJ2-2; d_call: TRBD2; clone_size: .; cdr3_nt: TGCGCCAGCAGCTGGCGGGGGGGCGTCAACGGGGAGCTGTTTTTT; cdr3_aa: CASSWRGGVNGELFF
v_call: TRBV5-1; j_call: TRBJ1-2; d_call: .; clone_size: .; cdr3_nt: TGCGCCAGCAGCTCGGAAGGATTGGGAGGCTACACCTTC; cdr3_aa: CASSSEGLGGYTF
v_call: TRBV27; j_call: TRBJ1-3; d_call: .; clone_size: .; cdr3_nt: TGTGCCAGCAGTTTGAGTATCTCTGGAAACACCATATATTTT; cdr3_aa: CASSLSISGNTIYF
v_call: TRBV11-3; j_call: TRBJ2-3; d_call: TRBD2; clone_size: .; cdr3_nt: TGTGCCAGCAGCCCCCCTCGGCTAGCGGGGGAATCCACAGATACGCAGTATTTT; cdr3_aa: CASSPPRLAGESTDTQYF
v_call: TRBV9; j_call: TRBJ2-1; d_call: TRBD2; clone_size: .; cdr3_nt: TGTGCCAGCAGCGCCCGAACTAGCGGGGGTGGGAATGAGCAGTTCTTC; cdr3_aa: CASSARTSGGGNEQFF
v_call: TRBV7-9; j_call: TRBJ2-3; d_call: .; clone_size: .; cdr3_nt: TGTGCCAGCAGCTTCTCTGCAGATACGCAGTATTTT; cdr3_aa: CASSFSADTQYF
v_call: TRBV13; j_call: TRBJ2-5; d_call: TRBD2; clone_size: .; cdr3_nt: TGTGCCAGCAGCTTAAGCCCCGGGACTAGCGGGGGCATGGGGAAAGAGACCCAGTACTTC; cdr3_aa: CASSLSPGTSGGMGKETQYF
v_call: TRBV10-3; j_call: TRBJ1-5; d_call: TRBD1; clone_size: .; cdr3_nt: TGTGCCACCTGGACAGGGGGCGGTCAGCCCCAGCATTTT; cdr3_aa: CATWTGGGQPQHF
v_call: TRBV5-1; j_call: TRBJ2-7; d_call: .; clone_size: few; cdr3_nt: TGCGCCAGCAGCTTAGCAACCGGGACGTACTACGAGCAGTACTTC; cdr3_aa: CASSLATGTYYEQYF
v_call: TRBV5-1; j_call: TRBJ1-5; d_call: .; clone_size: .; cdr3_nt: TGCGCCAGCAGCTTTCAAGGGGGTGGGCTCGAGCCCCAGCATTTT; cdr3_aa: CASSFQGGGLEPQHF
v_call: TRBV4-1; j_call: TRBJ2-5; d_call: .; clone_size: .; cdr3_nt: TGCGCCAGCAGCCAAGAGGGCAGACAAGAGACCCAGTACTTC; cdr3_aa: CASSQEGRQETQYF
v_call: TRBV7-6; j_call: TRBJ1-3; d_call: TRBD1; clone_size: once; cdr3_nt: TGTGCCAGCAGCACGAACAGGGGCTCTGGAAACACCATATATTTT; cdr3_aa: CASSTNRGSGNTIYF
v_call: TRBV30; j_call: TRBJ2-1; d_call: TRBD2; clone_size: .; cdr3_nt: TGTGCCTGGAGTCGTCGGCTAGCGGGAAACAATGAGCAGTTCTTC; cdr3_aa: CAWSRRLAGNNEQFF
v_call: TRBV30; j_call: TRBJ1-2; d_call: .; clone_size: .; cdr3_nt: TGTGCCTGGAGTCCAGATGGCTACACCTTC; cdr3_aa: CAWSPDGYTF
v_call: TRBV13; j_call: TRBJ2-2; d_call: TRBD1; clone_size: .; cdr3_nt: TGTGCCAGCAGCCCAGGGACAGGGAAAAGCGGGGAGCTGTTTTTT; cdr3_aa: CASSPGTGKSGELFF
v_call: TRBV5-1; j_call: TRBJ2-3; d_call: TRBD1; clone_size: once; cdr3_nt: TGCGCCAGCAGCTCTATAGGACAGGGGACAGATACGCAGTATTTT; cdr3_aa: CASSSIGQGTDTQYF
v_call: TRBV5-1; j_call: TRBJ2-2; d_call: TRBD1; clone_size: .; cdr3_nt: TGCGCCAGCAGCTTCGGACAGGGTGGAACCGGGGAGCTGTTTTTT; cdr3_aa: CASSFGQGGTGELFF
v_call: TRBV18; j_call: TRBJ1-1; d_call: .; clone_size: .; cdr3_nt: TGTGCCAGCTACACGGCTGGCACTGAAGCTTTCTTT; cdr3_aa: CASYTAGTEAFF
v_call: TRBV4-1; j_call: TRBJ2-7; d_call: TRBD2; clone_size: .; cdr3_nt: TGCGCCAGCAGCCAAGGGGGGACTAGTAGAGCCGAGCAGTACTTC; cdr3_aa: CASSQGGTSRAEQYF
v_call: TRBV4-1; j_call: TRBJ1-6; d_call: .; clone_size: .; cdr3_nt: TGCGCCAGCAGCCAAGACGGGGTCTCACCCCTCCACTTT; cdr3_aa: CASSQDGVSPLHF
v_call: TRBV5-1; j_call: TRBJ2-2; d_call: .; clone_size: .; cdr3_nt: TGCGCCAGCAGCTTTAGCGGTACTACCGGGGAACTGTTTTTT; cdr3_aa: CASSFSGTTGELFF
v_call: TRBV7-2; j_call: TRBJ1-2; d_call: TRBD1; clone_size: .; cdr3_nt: TGTGCCAGCAGCTTAGAGGCAGGGGCAGGGGGCCATGGCTACACCTTC; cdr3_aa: CASSLEAGAGGHGYTF
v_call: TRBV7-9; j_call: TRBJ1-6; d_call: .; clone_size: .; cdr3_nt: TGTGCCAGCAGAACCGGCCGGGGTAGGGATTCACCCCTCCACTTT; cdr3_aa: CASRTGRGRDSPLHF
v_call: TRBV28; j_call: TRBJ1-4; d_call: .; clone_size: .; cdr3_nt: TGTGCCAGCAGTTTATTGGCAGCAGCAACTAATGAAAAACTGTTTTTT; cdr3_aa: CASSLLAAATNEKLFF
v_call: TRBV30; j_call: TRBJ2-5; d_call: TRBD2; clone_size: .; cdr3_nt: TGTGCCTGGAGTGAAGCGGGGGGCCCTCAGGGGGCCCAGTACTTC; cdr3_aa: CAWSEAGGPQGAQYF
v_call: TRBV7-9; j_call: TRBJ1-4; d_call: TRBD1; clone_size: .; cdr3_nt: TGTGCCAGCAGCTTAGCCGGGACAGGAGTTAATGAAAAACTGTTTTTT; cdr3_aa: CASSLAGTGVNEKLFF
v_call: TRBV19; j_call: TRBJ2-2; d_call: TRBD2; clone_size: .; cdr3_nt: TGTGCCAGTAGATCGGAAGGCGGGAGGCAGGGCACCGGGGAGCTGTTTTTT; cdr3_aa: CASRSEGGRQGTGELFF
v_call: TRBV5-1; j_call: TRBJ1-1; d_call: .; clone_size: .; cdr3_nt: TGCGCCAGCAGCTTGTCTCTGAGTAGGTACACTGAAGCTTTCTTT; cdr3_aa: CASSLSLSRYTEAFF
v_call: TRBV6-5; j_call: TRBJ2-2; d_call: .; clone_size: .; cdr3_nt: TGTGCCAGCAGGGACACCGGGGAGCTGTTTTTT; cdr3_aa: CASRDTGELFF
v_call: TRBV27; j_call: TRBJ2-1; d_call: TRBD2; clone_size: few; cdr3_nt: TGTGCCAGCAGGCTAGCGGGGGCCGGATACAATGAGCAGTTCTTC; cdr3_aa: CASRLAGAGYNEQFF
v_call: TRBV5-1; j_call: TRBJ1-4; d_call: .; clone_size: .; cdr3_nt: TGCGCCAGCAGCTTCGTGGGGGATGGGGAAAAACTGTTTTTT; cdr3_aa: CASSFVGDGEKLFF
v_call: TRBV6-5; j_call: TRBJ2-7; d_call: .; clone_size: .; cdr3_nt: TGTGCCAGCAGTTACGGTTTTCAGGGGACCTACGAGCAGTACTTC; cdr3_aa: CASSYGFQGTYEQYF
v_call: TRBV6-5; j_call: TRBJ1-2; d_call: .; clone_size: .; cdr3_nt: TGTGCCAGCAGTTTTAATCTGGTGGACTATGGCTACACCTTC; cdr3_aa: CASSFNLVDYGYTF
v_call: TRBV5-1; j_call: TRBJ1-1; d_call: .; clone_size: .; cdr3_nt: TGCGCCAGCAGCTTGGGGGGGATCATGAACACTGAAGCTTTCTTT; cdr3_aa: CASSLGGIMNTEAFF